This paragraph covers one TCR beta chain sequence. No antigen is known for it. Using immunoSEQ multiplex PCR, the repertoire was profiled, and TCRdb retains in-frame clones only, with some absent. The top ten clones hold about 2.2% of a sample with under 40,000 clones, approximately 89% of them seen once. V lost 5 bases to trimming and J lost 3 bases, with 8 bases between them. The CDR3 spans 13 residues. Germline V gene data show CDR1 as SEHNR and CDR2 as FQNEAQ (reference sequence). This specimen belongs to a study of a mutant IDH1 vaccine in newly diagnosed glioma. Time point noted: week 47, end of study. Vaccination comprised doses that each held 300 ug of mutant IDH1 20-mer peptide, plus topical imiquimod.

The input for sequencing was PBMCs, taken from a glioma patient whose treatment included an IDH1 peptide vaccine. This receptor was obtained from a man between 35 and 55 years old with glioma. The chain employs TRBV7-9 and TRBJ1-5; no definite D call. DNA of the CDR3: TGTGCCAGCAGCGGCGGGATCAATCAGCCCCAGCATTTT. Encoded protein: CASSGGINQPQHF.